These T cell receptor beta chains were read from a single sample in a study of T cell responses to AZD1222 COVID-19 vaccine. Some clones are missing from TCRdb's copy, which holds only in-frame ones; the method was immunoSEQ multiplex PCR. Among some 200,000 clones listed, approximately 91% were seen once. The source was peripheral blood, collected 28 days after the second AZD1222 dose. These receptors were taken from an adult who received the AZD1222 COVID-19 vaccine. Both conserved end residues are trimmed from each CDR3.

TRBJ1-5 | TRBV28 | ATSPAGRYNQPQH
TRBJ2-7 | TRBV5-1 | ASSLSGFASYEQY
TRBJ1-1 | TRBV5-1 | ASSLSGGNTEAF
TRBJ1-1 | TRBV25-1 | ASSESGGRPEAF
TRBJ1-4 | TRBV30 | AWKGDSPAEKLF
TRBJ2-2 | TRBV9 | ASSPGGQTNTGELF
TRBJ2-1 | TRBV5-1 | ASNREGSYNEQF
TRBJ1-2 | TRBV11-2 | ASSLTGSSALYGYT
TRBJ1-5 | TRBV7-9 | ASSLDRAGDQPQH
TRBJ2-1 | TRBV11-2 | ASSLVRGALRVQF
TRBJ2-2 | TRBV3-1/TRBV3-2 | ASSQITGGELF
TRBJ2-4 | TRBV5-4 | ASSPPWTGIHKNIQY
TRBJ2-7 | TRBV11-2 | ASSLRGLGAGDRYEQY
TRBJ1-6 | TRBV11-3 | ASSLDRNSPLH
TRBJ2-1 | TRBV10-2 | ASSDIRGWYYNEQF
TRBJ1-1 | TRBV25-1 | ASRLGNTEAF
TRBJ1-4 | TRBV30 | AWSQGQGNEKLF
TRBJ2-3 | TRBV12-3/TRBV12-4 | ASSPTEDTQY
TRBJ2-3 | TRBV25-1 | ASSEGSYGTDTQY
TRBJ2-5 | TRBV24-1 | ATSDLLSTQY
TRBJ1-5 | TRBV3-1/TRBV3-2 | ASSLTGDISPQH
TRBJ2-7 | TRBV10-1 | ASSDSAYEQY
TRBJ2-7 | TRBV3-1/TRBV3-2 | ASSQRGHYEQY
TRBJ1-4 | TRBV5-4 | ASSLGGRGRANEKLF
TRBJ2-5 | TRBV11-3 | ASSLDSGIGTQY
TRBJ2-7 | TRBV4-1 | ASSQEPRDSYEQY
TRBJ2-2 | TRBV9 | ASSPRLAATGELF
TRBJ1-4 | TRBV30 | AWSREKLF
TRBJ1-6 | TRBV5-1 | ASSLVGDGGSPLH
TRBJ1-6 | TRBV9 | ASSVATTEYSPLH
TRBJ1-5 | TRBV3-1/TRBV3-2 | ASSPTWRNQPQH
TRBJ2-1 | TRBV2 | ASSGQGAEQF